The rows below give T cell receptor beta chains drawn from one sample of a study of T-cell memory formation after mild COVID-19. TCRdb itself ran the 5' RACE reads through MiXCR, one entry per CDR3 protein. The sample lists 550,000 to 650,000 distinct CDR3 sequences, 15% to 20% seen once, with 8.1% in the top ten. Material: PBMCs or a T cell subset sorted from them (not recorded which). The receptors stem from an adult woman who had mild COVID-19 (a few samples of this study predate the infection). Cell type and time point are not known. Each CDR3 is given with its conserved first and last residue. Fields, in order: D gene, J gene, clone size, V gene, CDR3 protein, CDR3 DNA. D genes are given only for firm matches. Some rows mark clone size as missing; the rest say once, few, many or name a class of expanded clone.

NA TRBJ2-5 few TRBV24-1 CATSDGSGQETQYF TGTGCCACCAGTGATGGGAGCGGGCAAGAGACCCAGTACTTC
NA TRBJ1-2 few TRBV3-1 CASSRGTLNYGYTF TGTGCCAGCAGCCGCGGGACACTGAACTATGGCTACACCTTC
TRBD1 TRBJ2-2 few TRBV19 CATGDRVNTGELFF TGTGCCACCGGGGACAGGGTTAACACCGGGGAGCTGTTTTTT
NA TRBJ2-3 few TRBV7-9 CASSLGTGWSTDTQYF TGTGCCAGCAGCTTAGGCACGGGGTGGAGCACAGATACGCAGTATTTT
NA TRBJ1-4 few TRBV5-1 CASSLTRAGNEKLFF TGCGCCAGCAGCTTGACCAGGGCGGGGAATGAAAAACTGTTTTTT
NA TRBJ2-2 few TRBV7-9 CASSPGGAGANTGELFF TGTGCCAGCAGCCCAGGGGGGGCAGGGGCGAACACCGGGGAGCTGTTTTTT
NA TRBJ2-3 NA TRBV7-3 CASSLTLRGASQDTQYF TGTGCCAGCAGCTTAACACTCAGGGGGGCCTCCCAAGATACGCAGTATTTT
NA TRBJ1-2 few TRBV24-1 CATSEAQNLGYTF TGTGCCACCAGTGAGGCCCAGAACTTGGGCTACACCTTC
NA TRBJ2-1 few TRBV12-5 CASGLVSGHYNEQFF TGTGCTAGTGGTTTGGTTTCAGGACACTACAATGAGCAGTTCTTC
NA TRBJ1-6 NA TRBV7-9 CASSLVAGAVSPLHF TGTGCCAGCAGCTTAGTTGCGGGAGCGGTCTCACCCCTCCACTTT
NA TRBJ1-5 NA TRBV21-1 CASSKPPGVRIGQPQHF TGTGCCAGCAGTAAACCCCCCGGGGTACGAATCGGGCAGCCCCAGCATTTT
NA TRBJ2-2 NA TRBV6-2/TRBV6-3 CASSYPTGDANTGELFF TGTGCCAGCAGTTACCCGACAGGTGACGCGAACACCGGGGAGCTGTTTTTT
TRBD1 TRBJ2-1 few TRBV9 CASSVGAGGREQFF TGTGCCAGCAGCGTAGGGGCAGGGGGCCGAGAGCAGTTCTTC
NA TRBJ2-7 NA TRBV7-2 CASSFGRANYEQYF TGTGCCAGCAGCTTTGGTCGGGCCAACTACGAGCAGTACTTC
NA TRBJ1-1 NA TRBV28 CASGGHTEAFF TGTGCCAGCGGGGGTCACACTGAAGCTTTCTTT
TRBD2 TRBJ2-3 few TRBV4-3 CASSRGGGTSGPSTDTQYF TGCGCCAGCAGCCGAGGGGGAGGGACTAGCGGACCTAGCACAGATACGCAGTATTTT
NA TRBJ2-4 few TRBV25-1 CASSADRNIQYF TGTGCCAGCAGCGCAGACCGAAACATTCAGTACTTC
NA TRBJ1-4 few TRBV15 CATSRDRSRFNEKLFF TGTGCCACCAGCAGAGATCGGTCCAGGTTCAATGAAAAACTGTTTTTT
TRBD1 TRBJ1-2 few TRBV10-2 CASSEVGTGYGYTF TGCGCCAGCAGTGAAGTAGGGACAGGCTATGGCTACACCTTC
TRBD2 TRBJ2-3 few TRBV7-2 CASSLMLAGGADTQYF TGTGCCAGCAGCTTAATGCTAGCGGGGGGGGCAGATACGCAGTATTTT
NA TRBJ2-1 NA TRBV7-3 CASRPNDGVEQFF TGTGCCAGCAGACCTAACGACGGGGTTGAGCAGTTCTTC
TRBD2 TRBJ2-5 few TRBV11-2 CASSFTSGGGETQYF TGTGCCAGCAGCTTCACTTCGGGAGGTGGGGAGACCCAGTACTTC
NA TRBJ2-5 NA TRBV27 CASSLPPGVQETQYF TGTGCCAGCAGTCTCCCCCCCGGAGTCCAAGAGACCCAGTACTTC
TRBD1 TRBJ1-1 NA TRBV29-1 CSVGGQEILGAFF TGCAGCGTCGGGGGACAGGAGATACTGGGAGCTTTCTTT
TRBD1 TRBJ2-1 few TRBV5-5 CASSTRDSLYNEQFF TGTGCCAGCAGCACCCGGGACAGTCTCTACAATGAGCAGTTCTTC
NA TRBJ1-1 few TRBV10-3 CAITQGGANTEAFF TGTGCCATCACTCAAGGGGGAGCGAACACTGAAGCTTTCTTT
TRBD2 TRBJ2-7 NA TRBV28 CASSLTSPTYEQYF TGTGCCAGCAGTCTGACTAGCCCTACCTACGAGCAGTACTTC
NA TRBJ2-3 NA TRBV7-9 CASSPLGEQADTQYF TGTGCCAGCAGCCCCCTGGGGGAGCAGGCAGATACGCAGTATTTT
NA TRBJ1-1 few TRBV7-9 CASSESTGITEAFF TGTGCCAGCAGCGAAAGTACAGGGATCACTGAAGCTTTCTTT
NA TRBJ1-5 NA TRBV7-9 CASSLGPGKPQHF TGTGCCAGCAGCTTAGGGCCCGGGAAGCCCCAGCATTTT
TRBD2 TRBJ2-1 once TRBV2 CASSEGGRASGEQFF TGTGCCAGCAGTGAAGGTGGGAGGGCCTCGGGGGAGCAGTTCTTC
NA TRBJ1-1 few TRBV11-2 CASSFYGVGDTEAFF TGTGCCAGCAGCTTCTACGGCGTCGGAGACACTGAAGCTTTCTTT
NA TRBJ1-5 NA TRBV10-3 CAISAREGNQPQHF TGTGCCATCAGTGCCCGCGAGGGAAATCAGCCCCAGCATTTT
NA TRBJ1-4 NA TRBV18 CASSQGTTNEKLFF TGTGCCAGCTCACAGGGAACGACTAATGAAAAACTGTTTTTT
NA TRBJ1-1 few TRBV9 CASSAAPTGSAFF TGTGCCAGCAGCGCAGCGCCGACAGGCTCGGCTTTCTTT
TRBD1 TRBJ1-2 NA TRBV25-1 CASSRDRGSGYTF TGTGCCAGCAGCCGAGACAGGGGCTCTGGCTACACCTTC
TRBD1 TRBJ2-7 few TRBV7-9 CASSPGTGTIEQYF TGTGCCAGCAGCCCCGGGACAGGGACCATCGAGCAGTACTTC
NA TRBJ1-1 few TRBV7-8 CASSPYRVTTEAFF TGTGCCAGCAGCCCATACAGGGTGACCACTGAAGCTTTCTTT
NA TRBJ2-1 many TRBV11-2 CASSFRGNEQFF TGTGCCAGCAGCTTTCGTGGGAATGAGCAGTTCTTC
TRBD1 TRBJ2-6 NA TRBV7-3 CASSSDRGQGANVLTF TGTGCCAGCAGCTCCGACAGGGGCCAAGGGGCCAACGTCCTGACTTTC
TRBD1 TRBJ1-1 NA TRBV3-1 CASSQDVGTGGNTEAFF TGTGCCAGCAGCCAAGACGTTGGGACAGGGGGGAACACTGAAGCTTTCTTT
NA TRBJ2-7 NA TRBV24-1 CATSDTSREQYF TGTGCCACCAGTGACACCAGTAGGGAGCAGTACTTC
NA TRBJ2-2 once TRBV9 CASIALEGGLIGELFF TGTGCCAGCATCGCGCTAGAGGGAGGCTTGATCGGGGAGCTGTTTTTT